A selection of T cell receptor beta chains follows, all from one sample in a study of T cells in localized non-small cell lung cancer. Some clones are missing from TCRdb's copy, which holds only in-frame ones; the method was immunoSEQ multiplex PCR. This table holds nearly 25,000 clones, more than 90% found once. Sequences were derived from peripheral blood, sampled before any cancer treatment. Every receptor here comes from a man aged 35-75 years with stage III squamous cell lung carcinoma. The CDR3 runs from the conserved cysteine through the conserved F or W. Each record gives: J gene, V gene, D gene, CDR3 protein. The D gene is left open where the match is weak.

J gene: TRBJ2-7
V gene: TRBV9
D gene: .
CDR3 protein: CASSPSLLSYEQYF

J gene: TRBJ2-5
V gene: TRBV5-6
D gene: .
CDR3 protein: CASSLAAGLETQYF

J gene: TRBJ1-1
V gene: TRBV5-1
D gene: TRBD1
CDR3 protein: CASSGARTGETEAFF

J gene: TRBJ1-2
V gene: TRBV29-1
D gene: .
CDR3 protein: CSVVPGYTF

J gene: TRBJ1-2
V gene: TRBV19
D gene: .
CDR3 protein: CASSIEFPGVVYGYTF

J gene: TRBJ2-6
V gene: TRBV30
D gene: .
CDR3 protein: CAWSGQSGANVLTF

J gene: TRBJ1-5
V gene: TRBV30
D gene: .
CDR3 protein: CAWSVQSNQPQHF

J gene: TRBJ1-1
V gene: TRBV7-2
D gene: .
CDR3 protein: CASSPGTGSLGGTEAFF

J gene: TRBJ2-7
V gene: TRBV27
D gene: TRBD1
CDR3 protein: CASSISRDRGKQYF

J gene: TRBJ1-5
V gene: TRBV27
D gene: TRBD1
CDR3 protein: CASSPDRGASNQPQHF

J gene: TRBJ1-2
V gene: TRBV7-2
D gene: TRBD1
CDR3 protein: CASSLVGGSGYTF

J gene: TRBJ1-1
V gene: TRBV27
D gene: TRBD1
CDR3 protein: CASSQDRRTEAFF

J gene: TRBJ2-1
V gene: TRBV27
D gene: TRBD2
CDR3 protein: CASSLLQTSGRYYNEQFF

J gene: TRBJ2-4
V gene: TRBV5-4
D gene: .
CDR3 protein: CASSFKGEGLNIQYF

J gene: TRBJ2-1
V gene: TRBV7-9
D gene: .
CDR3 protein: CASSLTTGYNEQFF

J gene: TRBJ2-7
V gene: TRBV5-1
D gene: .
CDR3 protein: CASTRDSGSYEQYF

J gene: TRBJ2-5
V gene: TRBV5-4
D gene: .
CDR3 protein: CASIRGETQYF

J gene: TRBJ1-6
V gene: TRBV18
D gene: .
CDR3 protein: CASSPKAATYSPLHF

J gene: TRBJ1-5
V gene: TRBV28
D gene: .
CDR3 protein: CASRASLSNQPQHF

J gene: TRBJ1-2
V gene: TRBV7-9
D gene: TRBD1
CDR3 protein: CASSSPGQGMVLYGYTF

J gene: TRBJ1-1
V gene: TRBV2
D gene: .
CDR3 protein: CVTTLLNTEAFF

J gene: TRBJ2-1
V gene: TRBV2
D gene: TRBD1
CDR3 protein: CASREGTGSYNEQFF